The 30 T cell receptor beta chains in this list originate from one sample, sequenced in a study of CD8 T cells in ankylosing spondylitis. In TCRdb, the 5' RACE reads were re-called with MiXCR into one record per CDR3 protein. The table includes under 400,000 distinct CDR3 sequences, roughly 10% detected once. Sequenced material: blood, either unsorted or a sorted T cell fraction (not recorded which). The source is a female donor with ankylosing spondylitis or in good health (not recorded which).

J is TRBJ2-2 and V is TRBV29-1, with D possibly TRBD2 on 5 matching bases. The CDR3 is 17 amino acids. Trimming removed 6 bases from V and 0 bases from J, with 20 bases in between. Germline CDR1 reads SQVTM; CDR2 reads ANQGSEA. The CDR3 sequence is CSVTPGGVTTNTGELFF. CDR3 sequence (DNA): TGCAGCGTGACCCCCGGAGGAGTAACAACGAACACCGGGGAGCTGTTTTTT.

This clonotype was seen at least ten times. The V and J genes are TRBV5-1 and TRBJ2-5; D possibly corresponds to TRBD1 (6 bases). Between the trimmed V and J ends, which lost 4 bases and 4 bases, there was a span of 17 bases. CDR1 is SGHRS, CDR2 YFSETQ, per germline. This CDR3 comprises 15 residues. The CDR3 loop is CASSPEGHLGETQYF. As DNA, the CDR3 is TGCGCCAGCAGCCCAGAGGGACATTTGGGAGAGACCCAGTACTTC.

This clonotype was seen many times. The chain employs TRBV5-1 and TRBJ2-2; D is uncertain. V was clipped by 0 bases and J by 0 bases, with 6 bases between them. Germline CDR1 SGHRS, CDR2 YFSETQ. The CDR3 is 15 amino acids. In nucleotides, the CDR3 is TGCGCCAGCAGCTTGGACACGGCGAACACCGGGGAGCTGTTTTTT. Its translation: CASSLDTANTGELFF.

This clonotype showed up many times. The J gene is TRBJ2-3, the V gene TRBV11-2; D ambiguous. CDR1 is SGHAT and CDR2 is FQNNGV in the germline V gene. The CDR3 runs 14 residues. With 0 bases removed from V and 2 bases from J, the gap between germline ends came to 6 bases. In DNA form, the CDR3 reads TGTGCCAGCAGCTTAGACCTGGCCACAGATACGCAGTATTTT. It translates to CASSLDLATDTQYF. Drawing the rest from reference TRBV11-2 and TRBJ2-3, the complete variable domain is EAGVAQSPRYKIIEKRQSVAFWCNPISGHATLYWYQQILGQGPKLLIQFQNNGVVDDSQLPKDRFSAERLKGVDSTLKIQPAKLEDSAVYLCASSLDLATDTQYFGPGTRLTVL.

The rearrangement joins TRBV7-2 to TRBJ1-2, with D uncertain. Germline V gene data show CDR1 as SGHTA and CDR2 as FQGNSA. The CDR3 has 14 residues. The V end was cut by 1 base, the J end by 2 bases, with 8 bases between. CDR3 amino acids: CASSLGQRNYGYTF. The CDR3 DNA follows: TGTGCCAGCAGCTTAGGGCAAAGGAACTATGGCTACACCTTC.

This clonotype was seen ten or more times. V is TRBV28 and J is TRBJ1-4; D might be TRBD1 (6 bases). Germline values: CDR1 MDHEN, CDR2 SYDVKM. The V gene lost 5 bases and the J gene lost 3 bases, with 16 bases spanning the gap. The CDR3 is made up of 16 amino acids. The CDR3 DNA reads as TGTGCCAGCAGTCCCACGGACAGTTCCTCTAATGAAAAACTGTTTTTT. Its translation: CASSPTDSSSNEKLFF.

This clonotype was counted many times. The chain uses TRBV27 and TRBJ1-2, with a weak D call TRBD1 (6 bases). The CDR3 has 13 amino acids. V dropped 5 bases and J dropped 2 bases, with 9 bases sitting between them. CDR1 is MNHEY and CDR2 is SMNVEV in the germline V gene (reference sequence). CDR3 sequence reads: CASSQGLNYGYTF. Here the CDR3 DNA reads TGTGCCAGCAGTCAGGGGCTCAACTATGGCTACACCTTC.

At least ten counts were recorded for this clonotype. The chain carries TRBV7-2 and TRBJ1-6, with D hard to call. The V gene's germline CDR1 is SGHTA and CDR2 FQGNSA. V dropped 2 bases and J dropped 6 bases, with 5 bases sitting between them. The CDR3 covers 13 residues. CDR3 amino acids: CASSLWSNSPLHF. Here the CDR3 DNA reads TGTGCCAGCAGCTTATGGTCTAATTCACCCCTCCACTTT. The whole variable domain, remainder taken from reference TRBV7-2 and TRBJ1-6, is GAGVSQSPSNKVTEKGKDVELRCDPISGHTALYWYRQSLGQGLEFLIYFQGNSAPDKSGLPSDRFSAERTGGSVSTLTIQRTQQEDSAVYLCASSLWSNSPLHFGNGTRLTVT.

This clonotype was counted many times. The CDR3 DNA is TGCAGTGCTCGCGGGGGCGGGGACTATAATTCACCCCTCCACTTT. It translates to CSARGGGDYNSPLHF. The rearrangement uses TRBV20-1 and TRBJ1-6; weak D call: TRBD1 (6 bases). Germline V CDR1 and CDR2: DFQATT, SNEGSKA (reference sequence). The CDR3 consists of 15 residues. The V gene lost 5 bases and the J gene lost 3 bases, with 14 bases spanning the gap.

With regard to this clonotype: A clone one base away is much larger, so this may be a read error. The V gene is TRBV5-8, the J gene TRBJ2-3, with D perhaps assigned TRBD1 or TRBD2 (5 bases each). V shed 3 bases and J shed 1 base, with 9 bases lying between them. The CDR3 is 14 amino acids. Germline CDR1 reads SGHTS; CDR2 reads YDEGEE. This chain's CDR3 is CASSSGPCTDTQYF. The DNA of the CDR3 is TGTGCCAGCAGCTCGGGACCGTGCACAGATACGCAGTATTTT. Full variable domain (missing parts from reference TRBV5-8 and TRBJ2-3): EAGVTQSPTHLIKTRGQQATLRCSPISGHTSVYWYQQALGLGLQFLLWYDEGEERNRGNFPPRFSGRQFPNYSSELNVNALELEDSALYLCASSSGPCTDTQYFGPGTRLTVL.

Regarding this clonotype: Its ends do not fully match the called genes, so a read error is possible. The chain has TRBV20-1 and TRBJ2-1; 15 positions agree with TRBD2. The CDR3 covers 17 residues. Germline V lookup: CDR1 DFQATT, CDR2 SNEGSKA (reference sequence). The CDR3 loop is CCAPRGTSGRSRNEQFF. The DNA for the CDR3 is TGCTGTGCTCCCCGTGGGACTAGCGGGAGGAGTAGGAATGAGCAGTTCTTC.

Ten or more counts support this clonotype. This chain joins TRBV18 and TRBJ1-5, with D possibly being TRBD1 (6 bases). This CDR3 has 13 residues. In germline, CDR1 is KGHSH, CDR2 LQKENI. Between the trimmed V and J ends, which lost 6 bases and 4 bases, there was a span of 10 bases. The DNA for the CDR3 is TGTGCCAGCTCCGGACAGTCGAATCAGCCCCAGCATTTT. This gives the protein CASSGQSNQPQHF.

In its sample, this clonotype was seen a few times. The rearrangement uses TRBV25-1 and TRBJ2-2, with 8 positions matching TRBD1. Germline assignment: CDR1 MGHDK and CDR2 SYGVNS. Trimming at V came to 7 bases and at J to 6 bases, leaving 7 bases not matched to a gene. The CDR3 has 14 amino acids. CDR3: CASTLTGESGELFF. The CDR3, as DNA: TGTGCCAGCACGCTGACAGGGGAGTCCGGGGAGCTGTTTTTT.

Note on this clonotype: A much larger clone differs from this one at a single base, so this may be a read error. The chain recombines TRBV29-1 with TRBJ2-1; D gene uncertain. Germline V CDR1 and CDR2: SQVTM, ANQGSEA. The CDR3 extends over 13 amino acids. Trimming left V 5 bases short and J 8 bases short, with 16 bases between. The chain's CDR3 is CSVCRSPGDEQFF. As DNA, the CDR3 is TGCAGCGTTTGTCGGTCCCCTGGGGATGAGCAGTTCTTC.

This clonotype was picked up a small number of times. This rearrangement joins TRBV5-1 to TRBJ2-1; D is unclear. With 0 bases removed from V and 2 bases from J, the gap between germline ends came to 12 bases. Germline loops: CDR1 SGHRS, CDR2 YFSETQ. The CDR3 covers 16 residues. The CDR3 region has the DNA TGCGCCAGCAGCTTGGCCGCTACCACCGCCTACAATGAGCAGTTCTTC. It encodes CASSLAATTAYNEQFF.

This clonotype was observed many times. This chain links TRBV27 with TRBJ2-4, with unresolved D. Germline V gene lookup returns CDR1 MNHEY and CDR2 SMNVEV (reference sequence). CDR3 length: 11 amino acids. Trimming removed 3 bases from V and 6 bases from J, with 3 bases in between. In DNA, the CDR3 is TGTGCCAGCAGTTTCGGAAACATTCAGTACTTC. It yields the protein CASSFGNIQYF.

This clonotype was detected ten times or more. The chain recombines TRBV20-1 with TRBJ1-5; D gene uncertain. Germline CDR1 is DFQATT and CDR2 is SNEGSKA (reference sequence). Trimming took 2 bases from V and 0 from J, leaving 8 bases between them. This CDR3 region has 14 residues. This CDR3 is CSARPGYSNQPQHF. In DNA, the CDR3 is TGCAGTGCTAGACCGGGCTATAGCAATCAGCCCCAGCATTTT.

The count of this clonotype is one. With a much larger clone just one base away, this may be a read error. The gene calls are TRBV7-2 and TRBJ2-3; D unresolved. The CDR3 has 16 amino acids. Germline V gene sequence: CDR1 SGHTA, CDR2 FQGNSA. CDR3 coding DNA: TGTGCCAGCAGCTTCAGGAGATGGGGATCCGGAGATGCGCAGTATTTT. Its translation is CASSFRRWGSGDAQYF.

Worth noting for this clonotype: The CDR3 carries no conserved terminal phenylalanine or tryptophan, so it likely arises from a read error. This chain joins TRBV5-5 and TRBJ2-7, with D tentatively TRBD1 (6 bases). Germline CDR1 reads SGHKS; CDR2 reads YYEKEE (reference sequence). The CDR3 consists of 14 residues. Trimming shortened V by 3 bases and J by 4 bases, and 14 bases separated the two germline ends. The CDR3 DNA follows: TGTGCCAGCAGCTGGGATCCAGGGGAGTACGAGCAGTACATC. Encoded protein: CASSWDPGEYEQYI.

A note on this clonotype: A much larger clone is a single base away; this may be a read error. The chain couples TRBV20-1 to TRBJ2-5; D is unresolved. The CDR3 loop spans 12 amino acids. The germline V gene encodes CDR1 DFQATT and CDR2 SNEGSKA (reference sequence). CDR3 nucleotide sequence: TGCAATGCTAGAAGGGTGGAGGAGACCCAGTACTTC. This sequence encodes CNARRVEETQYF.

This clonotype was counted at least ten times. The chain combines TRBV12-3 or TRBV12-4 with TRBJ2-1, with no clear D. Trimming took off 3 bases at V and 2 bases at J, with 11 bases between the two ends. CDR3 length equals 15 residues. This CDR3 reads CASSFRNSPYNEQFF. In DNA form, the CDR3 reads TGTGCCAGCAGTTTTAGAAACTCACCCTACAATGAGCAGTTCTTC.

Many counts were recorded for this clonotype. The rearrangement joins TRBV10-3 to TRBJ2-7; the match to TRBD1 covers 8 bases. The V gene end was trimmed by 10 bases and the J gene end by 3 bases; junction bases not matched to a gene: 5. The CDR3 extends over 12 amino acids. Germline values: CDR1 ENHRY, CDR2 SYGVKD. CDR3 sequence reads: CATTGQDYEQYF. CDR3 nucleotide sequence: TGTGCCACTACGGGACAGGACTACGAGCAGTACTTC.

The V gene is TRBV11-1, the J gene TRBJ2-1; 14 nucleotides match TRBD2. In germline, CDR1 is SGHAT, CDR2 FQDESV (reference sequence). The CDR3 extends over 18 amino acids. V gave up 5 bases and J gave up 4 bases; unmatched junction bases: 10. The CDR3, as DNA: TGTGCCAGCAGCCCCGGGACTAGCGGGGGACCCCTTTACAATGAGCAGTTCTTC. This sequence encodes CASSPGTSGGPLYNEQFF.

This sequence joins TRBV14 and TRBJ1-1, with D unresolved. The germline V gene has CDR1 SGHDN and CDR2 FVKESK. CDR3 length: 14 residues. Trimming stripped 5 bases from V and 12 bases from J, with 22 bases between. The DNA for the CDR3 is TGTGCCAGCAGCGGGTTAGGGCCTCGCCTTGTGACTTTCTTT. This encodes CASSGLGPRLVTFF.

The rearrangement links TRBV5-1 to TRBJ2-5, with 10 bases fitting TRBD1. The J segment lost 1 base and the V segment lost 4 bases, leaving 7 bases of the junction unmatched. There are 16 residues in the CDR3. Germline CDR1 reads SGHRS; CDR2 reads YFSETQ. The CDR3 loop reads CASSLGQGIGQETQYF. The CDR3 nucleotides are TGCGCCAGCAGCCTGGGACAGGGGATCGGCCAAGAGACCCAGTACTTC.

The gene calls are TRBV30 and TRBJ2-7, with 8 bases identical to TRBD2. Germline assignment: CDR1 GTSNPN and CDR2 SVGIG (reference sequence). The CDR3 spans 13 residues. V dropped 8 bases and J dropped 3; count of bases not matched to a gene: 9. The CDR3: CAGTSGSHYEQYF. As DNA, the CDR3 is TGTGCCGGCACGAGCGGGAGTCACTACGAGCAGTACTTC.

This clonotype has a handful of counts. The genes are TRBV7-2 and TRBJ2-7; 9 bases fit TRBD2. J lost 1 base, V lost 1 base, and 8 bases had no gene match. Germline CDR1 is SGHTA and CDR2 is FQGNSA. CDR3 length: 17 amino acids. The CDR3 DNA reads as TGTGCCAGCAGCTTAGACGCTAGCGGGGTGGGGTCCTACGAGCAGTACTTC. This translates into CASSLDASGVGSYEQYF.

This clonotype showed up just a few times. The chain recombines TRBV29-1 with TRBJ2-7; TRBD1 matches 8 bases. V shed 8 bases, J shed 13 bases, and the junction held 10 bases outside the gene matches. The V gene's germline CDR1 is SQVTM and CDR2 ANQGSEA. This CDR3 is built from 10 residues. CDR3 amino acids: CSPDDRGDYF. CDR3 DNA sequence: TGCAGCCCTGATGACAGGGGCGATTACTTC.

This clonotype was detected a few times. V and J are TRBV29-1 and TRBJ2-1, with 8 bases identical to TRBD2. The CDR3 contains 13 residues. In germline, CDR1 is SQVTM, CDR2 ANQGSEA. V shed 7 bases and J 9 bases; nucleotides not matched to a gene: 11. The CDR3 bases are TGCAGCGCCAGTCGGAGCGGGGGTGGTGAGCAGTTCTTC. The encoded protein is CSASRSGGGEQFF.

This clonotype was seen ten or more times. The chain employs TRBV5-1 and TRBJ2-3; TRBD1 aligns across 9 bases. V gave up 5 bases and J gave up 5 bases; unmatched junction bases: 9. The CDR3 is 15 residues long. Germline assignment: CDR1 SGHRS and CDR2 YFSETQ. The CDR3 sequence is CASRGGQGIKDTQYF. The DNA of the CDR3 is TGCGCCAGCAGGGGAGGACAGGGGATCAAAGATACGCAGTATTTT.